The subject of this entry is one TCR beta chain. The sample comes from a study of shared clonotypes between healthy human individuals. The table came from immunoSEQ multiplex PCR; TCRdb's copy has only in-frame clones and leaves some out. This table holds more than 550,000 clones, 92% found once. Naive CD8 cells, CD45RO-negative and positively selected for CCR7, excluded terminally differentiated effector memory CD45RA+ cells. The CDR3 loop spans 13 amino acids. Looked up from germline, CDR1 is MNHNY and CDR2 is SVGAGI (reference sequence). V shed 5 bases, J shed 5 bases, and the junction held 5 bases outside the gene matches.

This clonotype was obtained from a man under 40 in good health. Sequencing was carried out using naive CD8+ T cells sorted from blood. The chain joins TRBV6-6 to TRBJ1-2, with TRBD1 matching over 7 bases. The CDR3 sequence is CASSGRQGYGYTF. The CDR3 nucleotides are TGTGCCAGCAGTGGAAGACAGGGTTATGGCTACACCTTC.